The T cell receptor beta chain under discussion was sequenced for a study of Ad26.COV2.S vaccination and SARS-CoV-2 variants. TCRdb keeps only in-frame clones here, not all; method: immunoSEQ multiplex PCR. The sample records around 300,000 clones, roughly 91% being singletons. The CDR3 covers 13 residues. Trimming cost V 7 bases and J 1 base, with 10 bases left between them. In germline, CDR1 is MGHRA, CDR2 YSYEKL. As for treatment: 15 to 20 received Ad26.COV2.S at low or high dose, single or two shots; a few received placebo; per-sample allocation not given. Sampling happened 63 days after the first vaccine or placebo injection.

This material consisted of peripheral blood, taken in a trial of Ad26.COV2.S vaccine versus placebo. This receptor was taken from a person between 18 and 65 years old who received the Ad26.COV2.S COVID-19 vaccine or a placebo. This sequence joins TRBV4-1 and TRBJ1-2, with D possibly matching TRBD1 (5 bases). CDR3 loop: CASMGPSNYGYTF. Written as DNA, the CDR3 is TGCGCCAGCATGGGACCGAGTAACTATGGCTACACCTTC.